These 22 T cell receptor beta chains originate from one sample sequenced in a study of radiotherapy plus CTLA-4 blockade in lung cancer. The method was immunoSEQ multiplex PCR; TCRdb's version includes in-frame clones alone and lacks a portion of them. The top ten clones hold just over 0.85% of a sample with tens of thousands of clones, around nine tenths of them seen once. The sequencing here drew on peripheral blood, taken from a patient treated with radiotherapy plus ipilimumab. These receptors were taken from a human donor with non-small cell lung cancer who had stable disease on radiotherapy plus ipilimumab.

J is TRBJ1-2 and V is TRBV28, with a possible D match to TRBD1 (5 bases). Germline lookup yields CDR1 MDHEN and CDR2 SYDVKM. The CDR3 loop spans 14 amino acids. V lost 3 bases, J lost 0 bases, and 8 bases lay in between. The CDR3 here is CASSLGGANYGYTF. The CDR3 DNA reads as TGTGCCAGCAGTTTGGGGGGAGCTAACTATGGCTACACCTTC.

This chain connects TRBV9 to TRBJ2-3; D is perhaps TRBD2 (6 bases). The CDR3 is 16 amino acids. Deletions cut 4 bases from V and 1 base from J, with 16 bases between. Germline CDR1 reads SGDLS; CDR2 reads YYNGEE. The CDR3 region has the DNA TGTGCCAGCAGCATCCTGACTAGTGGTGGCACAGATACGCAGTATTTT. Residues: CASSILTSGGTDTQYF.

The J gene is TRBJ2-3, the V gene TRBV5-4; D is undetermined. The CDR3 runs 16 residues. V was pared by 0 bases and J by 1 base, with 12 bases between. From germline, CDR1 is SGHNT and CDR2 YYREEE (reference sequence). The DNA for the CDR3 is TGTGCCAGCAGCTTGGCCTCGTTGTGGGGCACAGATACGCAGTATTTT. Translation: CASSLASLWGTDTQYF.

This clone was recorded only once. This chain links TRBV30 with TRBJ2-7; 7 nucleotides align to TRBD2. CDR1 and CDR2 (germline): GTSNPN, SVGIG (reference sequence). With V trimmed by 2 bases and J by 4 bases, 5 bases remained unmatched. The CDR3 has 13 amino acids. CDR3 residues: CAWSLGEGYEQYF. CDR3 bases: TGTGCCTGGAGTCTGGGGGAGGGATACGAGCAGTACTTC.

This chain joins TRBV7-3 and TRBJ2-7, with TRBD1 as a possible D gene (5 bases). The CDR3 totals 13 residues. Germline CDR1 SGHTA, CDR2 FQGTGA. V was shortened by 2 bases and J by 6 bases, with 11 bases between the two germline ends. The CDR3 DNA follows: TGTGCCAGCAGCTTAGGGCAGGGTCGCGAGCAGTACTTC. Its protein is CASSLGQGREQYF.

V and J are TRBV6-1 and TRBJ1-2; D is undetermined. Per the germline V gene, CDR1 is MNHNS and CDR2 is SASEGT. Between the trimmed V and J ends, which lost 2 bases and 8 bases, there was a span of 12 bases. The length of the CDR3 is 13 residues. CDR3 sequence (DNA): TGTGCCAGCAGTGAAACGTTGGGAGTAGGCTACACCTTC. The encoded protein is CASSETLGVGYTF.

The chain uses TRBV5-1 and TRBJ1-1; possibly TRBD1 for D (5 bases). CDR1 and CDR2 from the germline V gene are SGHRS and YFSETQ. The CDR3 loop spans 13 amino acids. The germline V and J ends were trimmed by 7 bases and 5 bases, with 15 bases remaining between them. CDR3 sequence (DNA): TGCGCCAGCCGGGACCCCCAGGATACTGAAGCTTTCTTT. Its protein is CASRDPQDTEAFF. The whole variable domain, remainder taken from reference TRBV5-1 and TRBJ1-1, is KAGVTQTPRYLIKTRGQQVTLSCSPISGHRSVSWYQQTPGQGLQFLFEYFSETQRNKGNFPGRFSGRQFSNSRSEMNVSTLELGDSALYLCASRDPQDTEAFFGQGTRLTVV.

V and J are TRBV6-5 and TRBJ2-3; D unresolved. Germline V CDR1 and CDR2: MNHEY, SVGAGI. Trimming removed 0 bases from V and 0 bases from J, with 10 bases in between. The CDR3 runs to 16 residues. The CDR3 reads CASSYSGGTSTDTQYF. As DNA, the CDR3 is TGTGCCAGCAGTTACTCGGGTGGCACTAGCACAGATACGCAGTATTTT.

The chain recombines TRBV21-1 with TRBJ2-5. TRBV21-1 is reported as a pseudogene. The CDR3 totals 15 residues. The CDR3, as DNA: TGTGCCAGCAGCATGGAAATGTCCCGCCGAGAGACCCAGTACTTC. Protein: CASSMEMSRRETQYF.

The chain combines TRBV2 with TRBJ2-1; D tentatively reads TRBD1 or TRBD2 (5 bases each). Germline V CDR1 and CDR2: SNHLY, FYNNEI. The CDR3 consists of 12 residues. V lost 3 bases, J lost 8 bases, and 8 bases lay in between. CDR3 region: CASSDRGHEQFF. In nucleotides, the CDR3 is TGTGCCAGCAGTGATCGGGGACATGAGCAGTTCTTC.

This sequence joins TRBV19 and TRBJ2-2, with TRBD1 identical over 9 bases. V shed 5 bases, J shed 5 bases, and the junction held 9 bases outside the gene matches. The CDR3 totals 16 residues. Per the germline V gene, CDR1 is LNHDA and CDR2 is SQIVND (reference sequence). The DNA of the CDR3 is TGTGCCAGTAGTCCCGGGACAGGGAAAGGGACCGGGGAGCTGTTTTTT. Amino acid sequence: CASSPGTGKGTGELFF.

This rearrangement joins TRBV14 to TRBJ2-1, with TRBD1 as a possible D gene (5 bases). CDR3 length: 16 amino acids. Germline lookup yields CDR1 SGHDN and CDR2 FVKESK. V dropped 1 base and J dropped 3 bases, with 13 bases sitting between them. For the CDR3, the DNA is TGTGCCAGCAGCCAAGTAGGCAGGGTCGGCTACAATGAGCAGTTCTTC. It specifies CASSQVGRVGYNEQFF.

The count of this clone is one. V usage is TRBV9 and J usage is TRBJ1-4; D unresolved. CDR3 size: 17 residues. The germline gives CDR1 SGDLS, CDR2 YYNGEE. The germline V and J ends were trimmed by 3 bases and 4 bases, with 19 bases remaining between them. CDR3: CASSDALTDADNEKLFF. The CDR3 nucleotides are TGTGCCAGCAGCGATGCCCTTACGGACGCGGATAATGAAAAACTGTTTTTT.

The rearrangement joins TRBV11-3 to TRBJ2-2; D gene uncertain. Germline assignment: CDR1 SGHNT and CDR2 YENEEA. CDR3 size: 15 residues. Trimming cost V 1 base and J 0 bases, with 6 bases left between them. The CDR3 sequence: CASSLVPPNTGELFF. The CDR3 bases are TGTGCCAGCAGCTTAGTTCCTCCGAACACCGGGGAGCTGTTTTTT.

The chain links TRBV15 to TRBJ2-5, with D possibly being TRBD2 (6 bases). This CDR3 contains 15 residues. Germline V gene sequence: CDR1 LNHNV, CDR2 YYDKDF (reference sequence). The V end was cut by 1 base, the J end by 5 bases, with 14 bases between. In DNA, the CDR3 is TGTGCCACCAGCAGAGTGCCGGGACTCATTGAGACCCAGTACTTC. This gives the protein CATSRVPGLIETQYF.

This chain uses TRBV5-6 with TRBJ2-7; weak D call: TRBD2 (6 bases). The V gene lost 4 bases and the J gene lost 12 bases, with 26 bases spanning the gap. There are 15 residues in the CDR3. Germline assignment: CDR1 SGHDT and CDR2 YYEEEE. As DNA, the CDR3 is TGTGCCAGCAGCCCTCTCGGGAGTTTGGGATCGGGTCGGTACTTC. It codes for CASSPLGSLGSGRYF.

The chain is built from TRBV6-5 and TRBJ2-3, with a possible D match to TRBD2 (6 bases). Trimming pared 5 bases from V and 4 bases from J, leaving 7 bases between. CDR3 length equals 12 residues. Germline V CDR1 and CDR2: MNHEY, SVGAGI. In nucleotides, the CDR3 is TGTGCCAGCAGTGGAGGGGCAGATACGCAGTATTTT. Its translation: CASSGGADTQYF.

V is TRBV28 and J is TRBJ2-1; 8 nucleotides align to TRBD2. Germline CDR1 is MDHEN and CDR2 is SYDVKM. J gave up 6 bases and V 4 bases, and 11 bases lay outside the gene matches. The CDR3 totals 16 residues. The chain's CDR3 is CASSSFSGMGGNEQFF. The CDR3 DNA is TGTGCCAGCAGTTCCTTTAGCGGGATGGGCGGCAATGAGCAGTTCTTC.

The CDR3 protein is CASSLNSLNTEAFF. The CDR3 region has the DNA TGCGCCAGCAGCTTGAACAGCCTGAACACTGAAGCTTTCTTT. The chain is built from TRBV5-1 and TRBJ1-1; no reliable D call. The germline CDR1 and CDR2 sequences are SGHRS and YFSETQ. The V end was cut by 1 base, the J end by 0 bases, with 7 bases between. CDR3 length equals 14 residues.

The chain employs TRBV7-9 and TRBJ2-3; TRBD1 might be the D (5 bases). CDR1 and CDR2 from the germline V gene are SEHNR and FQNEAQ (reference sequence). This CDR3 region has 15 residues. The germline V and J ends were trimmed by 2 bases and 2 bases, with 11 bases remaining between them. As DNA, the CDR3 is TGTGCCAGCAGCTTAATGGCAGGGCCCACAGATACGCAGTATTTT. Translating it yields CASSLMAGPTDTQYF.

The J gene is TRBJ2-3, the V gene TRBV2; no clear D gene. Trimming took 7 bases from V and 7 from J, leaving 18 bases between them. The CDR3 runs 14 residues. Germline V gene sequence: CDR1 SNHLY, CDR2 FYNNEI. CDR3 nucleotide sequence: TGTGCCAGCAAGGATCGCGCGGTTGCGCATACGCAGTATTTT. Its translation is CASKDRAVAHTQYF.

The chain is built from TRBV5-4 and TRBJ2-1, with a tentative D call TRBD1 (6 bases). The CDR3 totals 15 residues. Germline V CDR1 and CDR2: SGHNT, YYREEE (reference sequence). V gave up 4 bases and J gave up 4 bases, with 15 bases separating them. The CDR3 DNA follows: TGTGCCAGCAGCGAATACAGGGACCAATACAATGAGCAGTTCTTC. This encodes CASSEYRDQYNEQFF. Full variable domain (rest looked up from reference TRBV5-4 and TRBJ2-1): ETGVTQSPTHLIKTRGQQVTLRCSSQSGHNTVSWYQQALGQGPQFIFQYYREEENGRGNFPPRFSGLQFPNYSSELNVNALELDDSALYLCASSEYRDQYNEQFFGPGTRLTVL.